This TCR beta chain was profiled in a study of blood T cell repertoires in COVID-19. The study drew participants aged 18 to 89 years from 20 to 30 US areas. Clones were read by immunoSEQ multiplex PCR, and TCRdb kept only the in-frame ones, dropping some. Of approximately 200,000 clones listed, more than 70% were seen once; the top ten hold about 7%. The CDR3 consists of 14 residues. The germline V gene encodes CDR1 SGHRS and CDR2 YFSETQ. Trimming pared 4 bases from V and 1 base from J, leaving 12 bases between. This chain links TRBV5-1 with TRBJ2-7; D remains ambiguous. The sequence was obtained from a woman aged 40 to 49 with acute COVID-19. The sample comprised PBMCs or T cells enriched from blood (not recorded which). The CDR3 region is CASSPTGESYEQYF. CDR3 DNA sequence: TGCGCCAGCAGCCCGACGGGTGAGTCCTACGAGCAGTACTTC. The whole variable domain, filled in from reference TRBV5-1 and TRBJ2-7, reads KAGVTQTPRYLIKTRGQQVTLSCSPISGHRSVSWYQQTPGQGLQFLFEYFSETQRNKGNFPGRFSGRQFSNSRSEMNVSTLELGDSALYLCASSPTGESYEQYFGPGTRLTVT.